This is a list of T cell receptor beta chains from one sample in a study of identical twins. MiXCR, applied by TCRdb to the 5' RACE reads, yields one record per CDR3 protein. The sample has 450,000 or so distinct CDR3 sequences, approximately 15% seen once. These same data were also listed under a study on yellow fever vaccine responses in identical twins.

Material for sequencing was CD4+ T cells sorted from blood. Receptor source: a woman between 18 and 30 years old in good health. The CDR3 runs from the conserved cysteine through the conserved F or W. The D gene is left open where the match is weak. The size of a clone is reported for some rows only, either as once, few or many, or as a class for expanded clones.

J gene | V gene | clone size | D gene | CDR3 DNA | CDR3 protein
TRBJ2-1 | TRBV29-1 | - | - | TGCAGCGTTCGAAAGCTGGCCTTCGACAATGAGCAGTTCTTC | CSVRKLAFDNEQFF
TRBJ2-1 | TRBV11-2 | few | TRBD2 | TGTGCCAGCAGCTTAGTCGGACCAGCGGGGGGTCCCTACAATGAGCAGTTCTTC | CASSLVGPAGGPYNEQFF
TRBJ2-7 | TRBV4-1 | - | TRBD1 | TGCGCCAGCAGCCAGTGGGACAGTGATATCTACGAGCAGTACTTC | CASSQWDSDIYEQYF
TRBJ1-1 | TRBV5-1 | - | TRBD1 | TGCGCCAGCAGCATACCAGGGGGCCCGAACACTGAAGCTTTCTTT | CASSIPGGPNTEAFF
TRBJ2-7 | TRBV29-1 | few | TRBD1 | TGCAGCGTGGCAGGGGGCCCGTACGAGCAGTACTTC | CSVAGGPYEQYF
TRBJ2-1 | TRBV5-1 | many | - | TGCGCCAGCAGCTTGCAGGGACTTTACAATGAGCAGTTCTTC | CASSLQGLYNEQFF
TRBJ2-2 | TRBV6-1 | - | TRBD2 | TGTGCCAGCAGGTCGGGACTAGCGAACACCGGGGAGCTGTTTTTT | CASRSGLANTGELFF
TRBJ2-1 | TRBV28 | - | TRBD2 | TGTGCCCCCCGCGGACTAGCGGGAGTCCCGGGGATGAATGAGCAGTTCTTC | CAPRGLAGVPGMNEQFF
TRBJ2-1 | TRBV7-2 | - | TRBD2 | TGTGCCAGGATACTAGCGGGAGGAGTTGACGCGTATTTGGAGCAGTTCTTC | CARILAGGVDAYLEQFF
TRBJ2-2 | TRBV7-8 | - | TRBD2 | TGTGCCAGCAGCTTAGGGGGGAGGGCTAGCGAGAACACCGGGGAGCTGTTTTTT | CASSLGGRASENTGELFF
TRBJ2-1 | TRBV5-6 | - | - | TGTGCCGGCAGCTTGGCTCTTGGGGGCGAGCAGTTCTTC | CAGSLALGGEQFF
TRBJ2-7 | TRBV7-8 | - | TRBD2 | TGTGCCAGCAGCTTAGCGAGGTGGTGGGAGGGGTACGAGCAGTACTTC | CASSLARWWEGYEQYF
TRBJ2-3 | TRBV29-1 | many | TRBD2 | TGCAGCGTTGAAGGTACTAGCGGGAGCGCAGATACGCAGTATTTT | CSVEGTSGSADTQYF
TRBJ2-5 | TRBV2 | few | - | TGTGCCAGCAGTGAAGCGACAGGACACAAAGAGACCCAGTACTTC | CASSEATGHKETQYF
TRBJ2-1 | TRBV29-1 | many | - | TGCAGCGTCCGGCTTTCTCTCAATGAGCAGTTCTTC | CSVRLSLNEQFF
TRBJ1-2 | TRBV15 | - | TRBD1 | TGTGCCAGTAACGGGACAGCGAGAAACTATGGCTACACCTTC | CASNGTARNYGYTF
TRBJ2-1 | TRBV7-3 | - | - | TGTGCCAGCAGCTTAACGACAGGGGGACTAGGCTACAATGAGCAGTTCTTC | CASSLTTGGLGYNEQFF
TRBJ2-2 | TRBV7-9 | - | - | TGTGCCAGCAGCCCCAGGTGGAGGGGAAGCGGGGAGCTGTTTTTT | CASSPRWRGSGELFF
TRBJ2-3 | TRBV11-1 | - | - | TGTGCCAGCAGCTTAGTGCCGAAGGAGATTACTAGCACAGATACGCAGTATTTT | CASSLVPKEITSTDTQYF
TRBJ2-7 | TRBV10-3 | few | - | TGTGCCATCAGCCAATCCCCAGACGAGCAGTACTTC | CAISQSPDEQYF
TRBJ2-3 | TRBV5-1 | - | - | TGCGCCAGCAGCTTCGGAGCAGGGAGTAGGAGAGATACGCAGTATTTT | CASSFGAGSRRDTQYF
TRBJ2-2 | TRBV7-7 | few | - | TGTGCTAGCAGCTTAGCCACGAACACCGGGGAGCTGTTTTTT | CASSLATNTGELFF
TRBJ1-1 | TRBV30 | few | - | TGTGCCTGGAGTGCCCCCGCTGGGGGATTAGGCACTGAAGCTTTCTTT | CAWSAPAGGLGTEAFF
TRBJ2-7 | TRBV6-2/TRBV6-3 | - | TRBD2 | TGTGCCAGCAGACAACTAGCGGCCAACTCCTACGAGCAGTACTTC | CASRQLAANSYEQYF
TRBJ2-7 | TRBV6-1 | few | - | TGTGCCAGCAGGAGGGACCCGAGCTCCTACGAGCAGTACTTC | CASRRDPSSYEQYF
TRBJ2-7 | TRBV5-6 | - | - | TGTGCCAGCTCCTTTCCCGGACAGTACTACGAGCAGTACTTC | CASSFPGQYYEQYF
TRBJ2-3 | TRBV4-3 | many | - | TGCGCCAGCAGCCAAGATCTTCAGGGCCTCACAGATACGCAGTATTTT | CASSQDLQGLTDTQYF
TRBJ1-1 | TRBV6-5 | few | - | TGTGCCAGCAGTTACCAGGACGGTGAAGCTTTCTTT | CASSYQDGEAFF
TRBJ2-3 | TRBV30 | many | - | TGTGCCTGGAGTGCAACCGGGACTGTGCAGTATTTT | CAWSATGTVQYF
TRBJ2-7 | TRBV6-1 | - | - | TGTGCCAGCAGACCGACTCAAACCTCCTACGAGCAGTACTTC | CASRPTQTSYEQYF
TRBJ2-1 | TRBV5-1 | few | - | TGCGCCAGCAGTTCCCCAGGGGCCGGTGAGCAGTTCTTC | CASSSPGAGEQFF
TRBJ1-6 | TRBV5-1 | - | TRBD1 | TGCGCCAGCAGGGAACTACAGGGGAGGAGTTCACCCCTCCACTTT | CASRELQGRSSPLHF
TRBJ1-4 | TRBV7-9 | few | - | TGTGCCAGCAGCCCAGACGGGACATCAACTAATGAAAAACTGTTTTTT | CASSPDGTSTNEKLFF
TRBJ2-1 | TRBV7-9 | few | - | TGTGCCAGCAGCCCCAAAGGCAGGGGTGACTACAATGAGCAGTTCTTC | CASSPKGRGDYNEQFF
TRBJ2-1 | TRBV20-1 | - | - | TGCAGTAGAATTCGGGAGCTCGGGTACAATGAGCAGTTCTTC | CSRIRELGYNEQFF
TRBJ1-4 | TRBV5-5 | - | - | TGTGCCAGCAGCTGGGGACACCTGAATGAAAAACTGTTTTTT | CASSWGHLNEKLFF
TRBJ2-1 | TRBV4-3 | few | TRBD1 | TGCGCCAGCAGCCAGGGGACAGGGGGGGCGAGGGATGAGCAGTTCTTC | CASSQGTGGARDEQFF